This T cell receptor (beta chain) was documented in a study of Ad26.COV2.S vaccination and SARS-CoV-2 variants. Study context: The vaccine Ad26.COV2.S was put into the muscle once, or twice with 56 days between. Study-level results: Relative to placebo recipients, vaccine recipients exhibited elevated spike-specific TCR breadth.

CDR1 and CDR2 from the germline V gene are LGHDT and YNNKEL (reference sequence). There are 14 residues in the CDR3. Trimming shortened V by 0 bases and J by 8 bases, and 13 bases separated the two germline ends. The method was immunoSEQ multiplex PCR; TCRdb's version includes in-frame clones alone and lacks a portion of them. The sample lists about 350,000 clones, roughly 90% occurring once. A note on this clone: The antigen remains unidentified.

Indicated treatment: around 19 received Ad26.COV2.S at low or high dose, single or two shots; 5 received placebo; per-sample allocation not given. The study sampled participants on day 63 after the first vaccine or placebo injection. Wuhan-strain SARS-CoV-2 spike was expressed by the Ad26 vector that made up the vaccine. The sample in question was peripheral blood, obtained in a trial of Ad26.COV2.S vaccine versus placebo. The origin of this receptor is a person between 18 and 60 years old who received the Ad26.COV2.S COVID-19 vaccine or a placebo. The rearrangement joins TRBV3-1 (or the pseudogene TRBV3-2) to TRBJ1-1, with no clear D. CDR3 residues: CASSQDLAGWEAFF. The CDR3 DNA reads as TGTGCCAGCAGCCAAGATTTGGCAGGATGGGAAGCTTTCTTT.